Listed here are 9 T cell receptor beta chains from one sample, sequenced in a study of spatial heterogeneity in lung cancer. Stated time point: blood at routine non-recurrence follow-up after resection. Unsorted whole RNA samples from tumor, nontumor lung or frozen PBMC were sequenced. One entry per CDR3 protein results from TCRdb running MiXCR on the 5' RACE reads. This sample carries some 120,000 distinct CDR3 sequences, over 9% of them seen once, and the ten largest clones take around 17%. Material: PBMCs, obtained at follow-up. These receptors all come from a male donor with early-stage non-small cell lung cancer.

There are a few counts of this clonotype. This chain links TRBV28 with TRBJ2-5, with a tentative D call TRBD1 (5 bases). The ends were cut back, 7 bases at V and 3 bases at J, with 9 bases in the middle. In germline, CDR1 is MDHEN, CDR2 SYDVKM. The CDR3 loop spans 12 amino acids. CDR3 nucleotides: TGTGCCAGCAAATCGACAGAAGAGACCCAGTACTTC. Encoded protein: CASKSTEETQYF. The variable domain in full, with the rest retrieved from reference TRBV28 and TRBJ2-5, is DVKVTQSSRYLVKRTGEKVFLECVQDMDHENMFWYRQDPGLGLRLIYFSYDVKMKEKGDIPEGYSVSREKKERFSLILESASTNQTSMYLCASKSTEETQYFGPGTRLLVL.

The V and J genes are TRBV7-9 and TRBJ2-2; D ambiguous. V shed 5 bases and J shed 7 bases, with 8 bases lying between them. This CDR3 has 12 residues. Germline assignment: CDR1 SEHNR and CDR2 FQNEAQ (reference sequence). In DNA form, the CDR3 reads TGTGCCAGCAGCCGAGACGGCGGGGAGCTGTTTTTT. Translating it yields CASSRDGGELFF.

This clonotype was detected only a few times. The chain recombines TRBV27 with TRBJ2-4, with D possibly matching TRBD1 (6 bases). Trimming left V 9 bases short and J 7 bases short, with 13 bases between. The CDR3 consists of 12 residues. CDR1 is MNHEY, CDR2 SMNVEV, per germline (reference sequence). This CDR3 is CASRSQGNIQYF. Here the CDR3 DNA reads TGTGCCAGTCGATCTCAGGGGAACATTCAGTACTTC.

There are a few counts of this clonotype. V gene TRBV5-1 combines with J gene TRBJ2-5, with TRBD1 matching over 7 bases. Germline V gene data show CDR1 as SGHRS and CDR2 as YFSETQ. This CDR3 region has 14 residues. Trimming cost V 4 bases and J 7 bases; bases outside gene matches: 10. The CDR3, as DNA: TGCGCCAGCAGCCCCAGGGGGTTAGACGGGACCCAGTACTTC. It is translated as CASSPRGLDGTQYF.

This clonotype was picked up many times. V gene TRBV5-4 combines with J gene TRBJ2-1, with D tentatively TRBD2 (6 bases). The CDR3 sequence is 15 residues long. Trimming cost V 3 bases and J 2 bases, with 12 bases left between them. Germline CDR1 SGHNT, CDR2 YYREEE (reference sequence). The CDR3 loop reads CASSSLSGPYNEQFF. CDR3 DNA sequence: TGTGCCAGCAGCTCATTAAGCGGGCCCTACAATGAGCAGTTCTTC.

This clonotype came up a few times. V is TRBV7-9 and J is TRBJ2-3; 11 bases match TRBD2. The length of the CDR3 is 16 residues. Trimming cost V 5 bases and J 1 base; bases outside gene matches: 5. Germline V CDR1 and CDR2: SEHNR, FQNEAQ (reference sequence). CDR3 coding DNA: TGTGCCAGCAGCCGCGTGGGACTAGCGGGCACAGATACGCAGTATTTT. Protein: CASSRVGLAGTDTQYF.

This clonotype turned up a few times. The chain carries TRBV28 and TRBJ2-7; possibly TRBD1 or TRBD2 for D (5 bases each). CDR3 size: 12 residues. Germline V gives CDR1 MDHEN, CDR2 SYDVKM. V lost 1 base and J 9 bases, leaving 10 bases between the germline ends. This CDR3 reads CASSLFRDGQYF. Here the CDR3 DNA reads TGTGCCAGCAGTTTATTCCGGGACGGGCAGTACTTC.

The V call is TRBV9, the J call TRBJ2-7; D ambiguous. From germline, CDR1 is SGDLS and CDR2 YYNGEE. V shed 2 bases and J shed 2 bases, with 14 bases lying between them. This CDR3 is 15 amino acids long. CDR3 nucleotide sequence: TGTGCCAGCAGCGTGTCCCCAGGAGCAACCTACGAGCAGTACTTC. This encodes CASSVSPGATYEQYF.

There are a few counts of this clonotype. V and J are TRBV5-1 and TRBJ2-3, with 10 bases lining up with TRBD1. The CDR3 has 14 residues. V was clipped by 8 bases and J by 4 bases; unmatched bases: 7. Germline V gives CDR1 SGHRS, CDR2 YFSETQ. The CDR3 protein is CASGPGQGADTQYF. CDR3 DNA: TGCGCCAGTGGGCCCGGACAGGGGGCAGATACGCAGTATTTT.